These T cell receptor beta chains were read from a single sample in a study of CD8 T cells in Susac syndrome. In TCRdb, the immunoSEQ multiplex PCR reads were re-called with MiXCR into one record per CDR3 protein. The top ten clones hold around 0.1% of a sample with around 200,000 distinct CDR3 sequences, approximately 96% of them seen once. What was sequenced was CD4+ T cells from PBMCs. Receptors originate from a human donor with Susac syndrome. The CDR3 runs from the conserved cysteine through the conserved F or W. Clone size is shown for a subset of rows, as once, few, many or a class of expanded clone.

CDR3: CASRKTGGGKNIQYF; V: TRBV28; J: TRBJ2-4; size: -
CDR3: CASSVLASGGYVEQYF; V: TRBV9; J: TRBJ2-7; size: -
CDR3: CASRPRGSGKRNEQFF; V: TRBV7-2; J: TRBJ2-1; size: -
CDR3: CASSLGGQFQETQYF; V: TRBV11-1; J: TRBJ2-5; size: -
CDR3: CASSAGTGVYEQYF; V: TRBV6-2/TRBV6-3; J: TRBJ2-7; size: -
CDR3: CSVDRTPRLINEQFF; V: TRBV29-1; J: TRBJ2-1; size: -
CDR3: CASRSGTGYNEQFF; V: TRBV12-3/TRBV12-4; J: TRBJ2-1; size: -
CDR3: CASSQPLAGAYNEQFF; V: TRBV3-1; J: TRBJ2-1; size: once
CDR3: CASSQGHGQDSSNQPQHF; V: TRBV4-1; J: TRBJ1-5; size: once
CDR3: CASSSGQDFKNEQFF; V: TRBV7-3; J: TRBJ2-1; size: -
CDR3: CASSHLRGGYTGELFF; V: TRBV4-3; J: TRBJ2-2; size: -
CDR3: CASSSRARQYF; V: TRBV19; J: TRBJ2-7; size: -
CDR3: CSVVPPVPWETQYF; V: TRBV29-1; J: TRBJ2-5; size: -
CDR3: CASSSDGSYGYTF; V: TRBV6-6; J: TRBJ1-2; size: -
CDR3: CASSFGQYNSPLHF; V: TRBV12-3/TRBV12-4; J: TRBJ1-6; size: -
CDR3: CASNRDYTDTQYF; V: TRBV5-1; J: TRBJ2-3; size: -
CDR3: CASSNEGDTEAFF; V: TRBV19; J: TRBJ1-1; size: -
CDR3: CASRSTKGEQFF; V: TRBV28; J: TRBJ2-1; size: -
CDR3: CASRRPWGDEQYF; V: TRBV25-1; J: TRBJ2-7; size: -
CDR3: CASSESLNTEAFF; V: TRBV6-1; J: TRBJ1-1; size: -
CDR3: CASSFNRGRGEQFF; V: TRBV27; J: TRBJ2-1; size: -
CDR3: CASSRDTEAFF; V: TRBV6-5; J: TRBJ1-1; size: few
CDR3: CASSPTSGTGELFF; V: TRBV7-3; J: TRBJ2-2; size: few
CDR3: CASRQGPRETQYF; V: TRBV27; J: TRBJ2-5; size: -
CDR3: CSARGGTLYEQYF; V: TRBV20-1; J: TRBJ2-7; size: -
CDR3: CASSALAGGSEQFF; V: TRBV6-4; J: TRBJ2-1; size: -
CDR3: CASSDFSGGRTGELFF; V: TRBV2; J: TRBJ2-2; size: -
CDR3: CASSLPGQGNEKLFF; V: TRBV5-4; J: TRBJ1-4; size: few
CDR3: CASSYSNPNTGELFF; V: TRBV6-2/TRBV6-3; J: TRBJ2-2; size: -
CDR3: CASSYSGAAEAFF; V: TRBV6-2/TRBV6-3; J: TRBJ1-1; size: -
CDR3: CAWSGGAVITF; V: TRBV30; J: TRBJ1-2; size: -
CDR3: CSARLPQTTYNEQFF; V: TRBV20-1; J: TRBJ2-1; size: -
CDR3: CSAMWGHSPLHF; V: TRBV20-1; J: TRBJ1-6; size: -
CDR3: CASSPLADTQYF; V: TRBV18; J: TRBJ2-3; size: few
CDR3: CASSLGQTNTEAFF; V: TRBV5-1; J: TRBJ1-1; size: once
CDR3: CASRGTGGDWANVLTF; V: TRBV25-1; J: TRBJ2-6; size: -
CDR3: CSAREAGISYNSPLHF; V: TRBV20-1; J: TRBJ1-6; size: -
CDR3: CASSPRDRAWEAFF; V: TRBV7-9; J: TRBJ1-1; size: -
CDR3: CAISESLTDEQFF; V: TRBV10-3; J: TRBJ2-1; size: -
CDR3: CAWGRQGEETQYF; V: TRBV30; J: TRBJ2-5; size: -
CDR3: CAWSITGGSGNTIYF; V: TRBV30; J: TRBJ1-3; size: -
CDR3: CATSGGGWDTQYF; V: TRBV24-1; J: TRBJ2-3; size: -
CDR3: CASRSSGGADTGELFF; V: TRBV12-3/TRBV12-4; J: TRBJ2-2; size: once
CDR3: CASSDGGVNEQFF; V: TRBV2; J: TRBJ2-1; size: -
CDR3: CAWSVFLYEQYF; V: TRBV30; J: TRBJ2-7; size: -
CDR3: CAWRPEFGGYTF; V: TRBV30; J: TRBJ1-2; size: -
CDR3: CASSSQGSSGELFF; V: TRBV19; J: TRBJ2-2; size: -
CDR3: CSARPDTVPYVYGYTF; V: TRBV20-1; J: TRBJ1-2; size: -
CDR3: CASGRLLNTEAFF; V: TRBV9; J: TRBJ1-1; size: -
CDR3: CAWSVYGLDTQYF; V: TRBV30; J: TRBJ2-3; size: -
CDR3: CASSFHQETQYF; V: TRBV5-1; J: TRBJ2-5; size: -
CDR3: CASSRTSQETQYF; V: TRBV19; J: TRBJ2-5; size: -
CDR3: CASSQGAGRYQETQYF; V: TRBV4-2; J: TRBJ2-5; size: -
CDR3: CASSDRGRADTQYF; V: TRBV6-5; J: TRBJ2-3; size: -
CDR3: CASSYLGQGQETQYF; V: TRBV7-2; J: TRBJ2-5; size: -
CDR3: CSASLQGATYEQYF; V: TRBV20-1; J: TRBJ2-7; size: -
CDR3: CATSRRQGGVGELFF; V: TRBV15; J: TRBJ2-2; size: -
CDR3: CASSFPGTGVYEQYF; V: TRBV12-3/TRBV12-4; J: TRBJ2-7; size: -
CDR3: CASSPPRGAIGELFF; V: TRBV5-6; J: TRBJ2-2; size: -
CDR3: CASSASLGANVLTF; V: TRBV5-1; J: TRBJ2-6; size: -